Below, 4 T cell receptor beta chains from the same sample are listed, as sequenced in a study of T cells in tumors after PD-1 blockade. The assay was immunoSEQ multiplex PCR, and TCRdb's table has in-frame clones only and misses some. The table records more than 4,000 clones, 65% to 70% of them present only once. Source: tumor tissue, taken before anti-PD-1 treatment. The receptors come from a human donor with cutaneous squamous cell carcinoma.

This clone has more than one count but fewer than ten. The J gene is TRBJ2-1, the V gene TRBV2; 8 bases line up with TRBD2. Germline CDR1 and CDR2: SNHLY and FYNNEI. The CDR3 has 14 amino acids. V trimming: 10 bases; J trimming: 4 bases; junction bases outside the gene matches: 9. CDR3 region: CANNDGGAYNEQFF. CDR3 coding DNA: TGTGCCAACAACGACGGGGGGGCTTACAATGAGCAGTTCTTC.

CDR3 in DNA: TGTGCCAGCAGTGAACCCCCACCGGGGGAGCAGTACTTC. Residues: CASSEPPPGEQYF. The chain couples TRBV25-1 to TRBJ2-7, with a weak D call TRBD2 (5 bases). CDR3 length equals 13 residues. Germline V lookup: CDR1 MGHDK, CDR2 SYGVNS. V was shortened by 2 bases and J by 7 bases, with 12 bases between the two germline ends.

V gene TRBV12-3 or TRBV12-4 combines with J gene TRBJ2-1, with D possibly being TRBD2 (5 bases). The V end was cut by 3 bases, the J end by 9 bases, with 9 bases between. The CDR3 loop spans 12 amino acids. The CDR3 loop reads CASSFHRGEQFF. CDR3 in DNA: TGTGCCAGCAGTTTCCACCGGGGTGAGCAGTTCTTC.

The V call is TRBV5-1, the J call TRBJ2-3; 12 bases map to TRBD1. Germline V gene sequence: CDR1 SGHRS, CDR2 YFSETQ. Trimming took 4 bases from V and 6 from J; bases not matched to a gene: 9. CDR3 length: 16 residues. The CDR3 is CASSPNPGQGADTQYF. The CDR3 DNA reads as TGCGCCAGCAGCCCAAATCCGGGACAGGGGGCCGATACGCAGTATTTT.